This T cell receptor (beta chain) appears in the sequencing data of a study of response to subunit inactivated influenza vaccine. Notes on the study in general: Authors suggested few new T cells are recruited by each seasonal influenza vaccination.

This clonotype was recorded a few times. What it recognizes is unknown. In TCRdb, the RT-PCR reads were re-called with MiXCR into one record per CDR3 protein. The sample has about 190,000 distinct CDR3 sequences, 14% seen once; the top ten hold under 30%. The V gene's germline CDR1 is SEHNR and CDR2 FQNEAQ (reference sequence). J lost 2 bases, V lost 0 bases, and 4 bases had no gene match. The CDR3 is 16 amino acids. The sequence derives from a man aged 50 to 59 who received an inactivated influenza vaccine. The material sequenced was CD8+ T cells sorted from PBMCs, taken 4 to 6 days after vaccination. This chain links TRBV7-9 with TRBJ2-1; 7 nucleotides agree with TRBD1. The CDR3 is CASSLAGQGAYNEQFF. The CDR3 DNA follows: TGTGCCAGCAGCTTAGCCGGGCAGGGGGCCTACAATGAGCAGTTCTTC.